Each of the 12 T cell receptor beta chains below was sequenced from the same sample in a study of blood T cell repertoires in COVID-19. The assay was immunoSEQ multiplex PCR, and TCRdb's table has in-frame clones only and misses some. Counted here are tens of thousands of clones, roughly 82% occurring once; the ten biggest clones make up about 25%. The sequencing input was peripheral blood. The source of these receptors is a man in his fifties or sixties with acute or convalescent COVID-19.

The J gene is TRBJ2-5, the V gene TRBV6-6, with TRBD2 matching 7 bases. With 4 bases clipped from V and 4 bases from J, the junction kept 6 bases outside the gene matches. The CDR3 totals 14 residues. Per germline, CDR1 MNHNY and CDR2 SVGAGI (reference sequence). In nucleotides, the CDR3 is TGTGCCAGCAGTTGGGGGGGGGTTCGAGAGACCCAGTACTTC. It codes for CASSWGGVRETQYF.

The chain couples TRBV5-6 to TRBJ2-2, with 8 bases matching TRBD1. The germline V gene has CDR1 SGHDT and CDR2 YYEEEE. The length of the CDR3 is 18 residues. J gave up 1 base and V 4 bases, and 12 bases lay outside the gene matches. CDR3 bases: TGTGCCAGCAGCCCCCGGCGGACAGGGTTAAGGAACACCGGGGAGCTGTTTTTT. Residues: CASSPRRTGLRNTGELFF.

This chain uses TRBV19 with TRBJ1-5, with D possibly being TRBD1 (6 bases). CDR1 and CDR2 from the germline V gene are LNHDA and SQIVND (reference sequence). The CDR3 extends over 15 amino acids. The V end was cut by 4 bases, the J end by 3 bases, with 13 bases between. CDR3 DNA: TGTGCCAGTAGTAGGTTACAGGGATACAATCAGCCCCAGCATTTT. The encoded protein is CASSRLQGYNQPQHF. Looking up the rest from reference TRBV19 and TRBJ1-5 gives the full variable domain: DGGITQSPKYLFRKEGQNVTLSCEQNLNHDAMYWYRQDPGQGLRLIYYSQIVNDFQKGDIAEGYSVSREKKESFPLTVTSAQKNPTAFYLCASSRLQGYNQPQHFGDGTRLSIL.

The chain is built from TRBV27 and TRBJ2-1, with D possibly TRBD2 on 5 matching bases. There are 17 residues in the CDR3. The germline V gene has CDR1 MNHEY and CDR2 SMNVEV (reference sequence). With 3 bases removed from V and 0 bases from J, the gap between germline ends came to 15 bases. DNA of the CDR3: TGTGCCAGCAGTTTCCCCCCCCGAGGGCGCTCCTACAATGAGCAGTTCTTC. Amino acids: CASSFPPRGRSYNEQFF.

The chain links TRBV7-9 to TRBJ2-2; possibly TRBD1 for D (6 bases). CDR3 length equals 16 residues. CDR1 and CDR2 from the germline V gene are SEHNR and FQNEAQ (reference sequence). Trimming left V 4 bases short and J 0 bases short, with 12 bases between. Here the CDR3 reads CASSYRTVANTGELFF. Here the CDR3 DNA reads TGTGCCAGCAGCTACCGGACAGTTGCGAACACCGGGGAGCTGTTTTTT.

V gene TRBV4-1 combines with J gene TRBJ1-3; D is unclear. The V end was cut by 3 bases, the J end by 3 bases, with 12 bases between. The length of the CDR3 is 15 residues. Germline-derived CDR1 and CDR2 are MGHRA and YSYEKL. The CDR3 nucleotides are TGCGCCAGCAGCCAGCCCGGGGTGGGTGGAAACACCATATATTTT. It translates to CASSQPGVGGNTIYF.

The chain combines TRBV24-1 with TRBJ1-4; D call uncertain. CDR1 is KGHDR and CDR2 is SFDVKD in the germline V gene. V lost 3 bases and J 7 bases, leaving 11 bases between the germline ends. This CDR3 comprises 14 residues. In nucleotides, the CDR3 is TGTGCCACCAGTGATCACCTAAGTGGTGAAAAACTGTTTTTT. Translation gives CATSDHLSGEKLFF.

The chain combines TRBV5-1 with TRBJ1-2; 12 nucleotides line up with TRBD1. Losses at the gene ends were 3 bases for V and 5 bases for J; bases not matched to a gene: 5. Germline CDR1 reads SGHRS; CDR2 reads YFSETQ. CDR3 size: 15 residues. The CDR3 region has the DNA TGCGCCAGCAGCTGGGGACAGGGGGCGCGGTATGGCTACACCTTC. Residues: CASSWGQGARYGYTF.

The chain employs TRBV25-1 and TRBJ2-3, with 7 bases fitting TRBD2. Per the germline V gene, CDR1 is MGHDK and CDR2 is SYGVNS. The CDR3 is 15 amino acids. The junction had 10 bases not matched to a gene; V was cut back by 7 bases and J by 3 bases. The CDR3 nucleotides are TGTGCCAGCACCCTCGGGGGGATTGGGACAGATACGCAGTATTTT. Translation gives CASTLGGIGTDTQYF.

This clone was observed a single time. The V and J genes are TRBV7-2 and TRBJ2-7; 8 bases fit TRBD1. The V gene's germline CDR1 is SGHTA and CDR2 FQGNSA. The CDR3 runs 15 residues. J was trimmed by 2 bases and V by 3 bases; bases with no gene match: 6. The CDR3 here is CASSFRGQGPYEQYF. The CDR3 region has the DNA TGTGCCAGCAGCTTCAGAGGACAGGGTCCCTACGAGCAGTACTTC.

This clone showed up just a few times. J is TRBJ2-7 and V is TRBV10-3; 8 bases fit TRBD1. CDR1 is ENHRY and CDR2 is SYGVKD in the germline V gene. J was trimmed by 3 bases and V by 11 bases; bases with no gene match: 6. The CDR3 runs to 12 residues. The CDR3 DNA is TGTGCCTCCCAGGGGGCCGACTACGAGCAGTACTTC. Translated, it gives CASQGADYEQYF.

This rearrangement joins TRBV9 to TRBJ2-3; 9 bases map to TRBD2. The CDR3 has 17 amino acids. V lost 0 bases and J lost 2; bases outside the gene matches: 7. Germline loops: CDR1 SGDLS, CDR2 YYNGEE. Here the CDR3 reads CASSVARLAGSTDTQYF. The CDR3 DNA reads TGTGCCAGCAGCGTAGCTAGGCTAGCGGGATCCACAGATACGCAGTATTTT.